The text below deals with one T cell receptor (beta chain). The assay received all extracted DNA from sorted CD8+ subsets. Some clones are missing from TCRdb's copy, which holds only in-frame ones; the method was immunoSEQ multiplex PCR. The table lists some 14,000 clones, about 91% of them singletons. The entry originates in a study of blood T cell dynamics during melanoma immunotherapy. Study information: Metastatic melanoma patients received first-line pembrolizumab or nivolumab plus ipilimumab.

As to time point: pre-treatment baseline. No patient had earlier systemic cancer treatment, concurrent immunosuppressants, or another active cancer. In germline, CDR1 is SGDLS, CDR2 YYNGEE. This CDR3 has 15 residues. Trimming at V came to 3 bases and at J to 4 bases, leaving 9 bases not matched to a gene. This TCR was sampled from a human donor with melanoma. The genes are TRBV9 and TRBJ2-7; 8 nucleotides line up with TRBD2. The source material was effector memory CD8+ T cells from blood, sampled from a patient treated with checkpoint blockade. CDR3 protein: CASSGRAGEPYEQYF. The DNA of the CDR3 is TGTGCCAGCAGCGGAAGAGCGGGAGAACCATACGAGCAGTACTTC.